This T cell receptor (beta chain) derives from a study of cytomegalovirus exposure and HLA in healthy donors. Germline CDR1 is LNHDA and CDR2 is SQIVND (reference sequence). Trimming stripped 0 bases from V and 9 bases from J, with 12 bases between. The CDR3 runs 14 residues. Vbeta (60) and Jbeta (13) primers were used in the PCR. Assay: immunoSEQ multiplex PCR; the TCRdb copy retains only in-frame clones and omits some. The profile shows 95,000 or so clones, about 76% of them singletons. Sequenced: PBMCs. The sequence was collected from a woman aged 70 to 79 in good health and CMV-seropositive. The chain links TRBV19 to TRBJ2-1; tentatively, D is TRBD2 (6 bases). CDR3 sequence (DNA): TGTGCCAGTAGTATAGATGAACGGGGAGGTGAGCAGTTCTTC. It yields the protein CASSIDERGGEQFF.